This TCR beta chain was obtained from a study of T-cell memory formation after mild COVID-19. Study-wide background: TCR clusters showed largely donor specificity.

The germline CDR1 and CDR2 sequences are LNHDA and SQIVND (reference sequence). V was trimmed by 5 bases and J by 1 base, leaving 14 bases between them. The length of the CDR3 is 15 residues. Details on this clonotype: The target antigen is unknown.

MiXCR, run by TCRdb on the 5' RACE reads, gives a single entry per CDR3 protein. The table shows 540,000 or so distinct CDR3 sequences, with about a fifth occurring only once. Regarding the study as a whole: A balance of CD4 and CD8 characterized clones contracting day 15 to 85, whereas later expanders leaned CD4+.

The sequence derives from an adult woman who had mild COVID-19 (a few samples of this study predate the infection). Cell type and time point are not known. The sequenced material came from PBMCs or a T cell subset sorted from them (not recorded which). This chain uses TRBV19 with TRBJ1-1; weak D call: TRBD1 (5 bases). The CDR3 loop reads CASSLKRQGNTEAFF. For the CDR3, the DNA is TGTGCCAGTAGTCTTAAACGGCAGGGGAACACTGAAGCTTTCTTT.